The next 17 T cell receptor beta chains were all read from a single sample in a study of tumor-infiltrating lymphocytes in primary liver carcinoma. TCR beta cDNA was made from 450 to 500 ng total RNA with a constant-region primer. ARM-PCR, slightly modified, supplied the TCR beta libraries through three nested multiplex PCR rounds. Researchers ran the first two PCR rounds for roughly 11 cycles each with TRBV1-TRBV30 forward primers and a C-beta reverse primer. TCRdb called the multiplex PCR reads again in MiXCR, with one record for every CDR3 protein. Of about 320,000 distinct CDR3 sequences in the sample, around 50% were seen once. Extraction also yielded germline DNA, while blood RNA was obtained from unsorted whole blood. The specimen sequenced was peripheral blood. Receptors were obtained from a woman aged 25-40 years with primary liver carcinoma and hepatitis B virus infection.

This clonotype was seen at least ten times. The genes are TRBV4-2 and TRBJ2-1, with D tentatively TRBD1 (6 bases). Between the trimmed V and J ends, which lost 4 bases and 0 bases, there was a span of 13 bases. CDR1 is LGHNA, CDR2 YNFKEQ, per germline. This CDR3 region has 16 residues. The CDR3 DNA reads as TGTGCCAGCAGCCGCCCAGGGGCTAACTCCTACAATGAGCAGTTCTTC. The encoded protein is CASSRPGANSYNEQFF.

A word on this clonotype: A much larger clone is a single base away; this may be a read error. The chain joins TRBV4-1 to TRBJ1-5, with D tentatively TRBD1 (8 bases). Judging by the DNA end, TRBJ2-3 fits better; the J call may be wrong. Germline V gene sequence: CDR1 MGHRA, CDR2 YSYEKL. This CDR3 has 14 amino acids. CDR3 nucleotide sequence: TGCGCCAGCAGAGACAGGGGCGGGGGACAGCCCCAGTATTTT. Translated: CASRDRGGGQPQYF.

With regard to this clonotype: One end of the junction fails to match germline, which may point to a read error. CDR3 loop: CVSSSSQASVTF. In DNA, the CDR3 is TGTGTCAGCAGCTCATCGCAGGCCTCGGTCACATTC. This chain joins TRBV11-2 and TRBJ1-2, with D unresolved. Germline lookup yields CDR1 SGHAT and CDR2 FQNNGV. This CDR3 contains 12 residues.

With regard to this clonotype: A read error is possible here, since a much larger clone lies one base away. The chain's CDR3 is CSVAGNTGEPFF. The CDR3, as DNA: TGCAGCGTTGCCGGGAACACCGGGGAGCCGTTTTTT. This chain uses TRBV29-1 with TRBJ2-2; maybe TRBD2 (5 bases). The length of the CDR3 is 12 residues. Germline loops: CDR1 SQVTM, CDR2 ANQGSEA.

A word on this clonotype: A much larger clone differs from this one at a single base, so this may be a read error. The J gene is TRBJ1-2, the V gene TRBV29-1, with D maybe TRBD1 (6 bases). The CDR3 runs to 13 residues. Germline lookup yields CDR1 SQVTM and CDR2 ANQGSEA. CDR3 sequence reads: CSVADRPPYGNTF. CDR3 sequence (DNA): TGCAGCGTCGCTGACAGGCCCCCCTATGGCAACACCTTC.

Points on this clonotype: The junction differs from germline at one of its ends, possibly a read error. The chain joins TRBV11-2 to TRBJ2-1; D is uncertain. The germline V gene has CDR1 SGHAT and CDR2 FQNNGV. The CDR3 totals 14 residues. The CDR3 here is CATSLAWRSNEQLF. The CDR3 region has the DNA TGTGCCACCAGCTTAGCCTGGAGATCCAATGAGCAGCTCTTC.

A note on this clonotype: Since a much larger clone is just one base distant, this may be a read error. The chain combines TRBV5-6 with TRBJ2-5; D is uncertain. Germline V gene sequence: CDR1 SGHDT, CDR2 YYEEEE. CDR3 length: 13 residues. CDR3 nucleotide sequence: TGTGCCAGCAGCTTGACAAATCAGGAGACCCAGTGCTTC. Translated, it gives CASSLTNQETQCF.

The chain is built from TRBV6-9 and TRBJ2-3, with 11 bases fitting TRBD2. Germline lookup yields CDR1 MNHGY and CDR2 SVAAGI. The CDR3 extends over 16 amino acids. Trimming at V came to 8 bases and at J to 0 bases, leaving 7 bases not matched to a gene. CDR3 sequence (DNA): TGTGCCAGCGTTGCGACTAGCGGGGCTAGCACAGATACGCAGTATTTT. It yields the protein CASVATSGASTDTQYF.

At least ten counts were recorded for this clonotype. The chain carries TRBV11-2 and TRBJ2-3, with 15 nucleotides matching TRBD2. The CDR3 length is 16 residues. Trimming took 4 bases from V and 5 from J; bases not matched to a gene: 4. Germline lookup yields CDR1 SGHAT and CDR2 FQNNGV. CDR3 nucleotide sequence: TGTGCCAGCAGCTCCCGGACTAGCGGGAGGGTAGATACGCAGTATTTT. This encodes CASSSRTSGRVDTQYF.

The sample holds many counts of this clonotype. V usage is TRBV4-3 and J usage is TRBJ2-6, with D tentatively TRBD2 (6 bases). The V end was cut by 4 bases, the J end by 4 bases, with 8 bases between. The CDR3 contains 14 residues. Germline V CDR1 and CDR2: LGHNA, YSLEER. The CDR3 reads CASSRDLGANVLTF. The CDR3 nucleotides are TGCGCCAGCAGCCGGGACTTGGGGGCCAACGTCCTGACTTTC.

This clonotype turned up a few times. The gene calls are TRBV6-1 and TRBJ2-5, with 7 bases aligning to TRBD1. The junction had 8 bases not matched to a gene; V was cut back by 4 bases and J by 3 bases. This CDR3 contains 15 residues. Per the germline V gene, CDR1 is MNHNS and CDR2 is SASEGT. This CDR3 is CASSVLGGPEETQYF. The CDR3 DNA sequence: TGTGCCAGCAGTGTACTAGGGGGCCCGGAAGAGACCCAGTACTTC.

This clonotype appeared a few times. A read error may explain this, as a much larger clone is one base away. The rearrangement uses TRBV6-2 or TRBV6-3 and TRBJ1-1, with D possibly being TRBD1 (5 bases). The CDR3 runs to 15 residues. Trimming left V 2 bases short and J 3 bases short, with 13 bases between. The V gene's germline CDR1 is MNHEY and CDR2 SVGEGT. CDR3: CASSYPGTLDTEAFF. The CDR3 region has the DNA TGTGCCAGCAGTTACCCCGGGACGCTGGACACTGAAGCTTTCTTT.

This chain joins TRBV28 and TRBJ2-2; 12 positions match TRBD1. Germline lookup yields CDR1 MDHEN and CDR2 SYDVKM. CDR3 length: 16 residues. V dropped 5 bases and J dropped 7; count of bases not matched to a gene: 8. The CDR3 sequence is CASSPWDRGPIGELFF. In DNA, the CDR3 is TGTGCCAGCAGTCCGTGGGACAGGGGGCCGATCGGGGAGCTGTTTTTT.

This clonotype was seen repeatedly, ten times or more. CDR3 sequence (DNA): TGTGCCAGCAGTAGCCGACCCAGGGGAGATACGCAGTATTTT. Protein sequence: CASSSRPRGDTQYF. V gene TRBV6-1 combines with J gene TRBJ2-3, with D possibly TRBD1 on 6 matching bases. CDR1 and CDR2 (germline): MNHNS, SASEGT. V dropped 5 bases and J dropped 5 bases, with 14 bases sitting between them. CDR3 length: 14 amino acids.

Concerning this clonotype: This sequence may be a read error, since a much larger clone differs from it by one base. The missing conserved phenylalanine or tryptophan at the end of this CDR3 makes a read error likely. The chain links TRBV4-1 to TRBJ1-2, with unresolved D. Germline CDR1 reads MGHRA; CDR2 reads YSYEKL. CDR3 length equals 15 residues. V lost 0 bases to trimming and J lost 2 bases, with 10 bases between them. The CDR3 DNA sequence: TGCGCCAGCAGCCAAGACGCCGGCGGAAACTATGGCTACACCTCC. Translation gives CASSQDAGGNYGYTS.

On this clonotype: A much larger clone differs from this one at a single base, so this may be a read error. The gene calls are TRBV12-3 or TRBV12-4 and TRBJ2-7, with D possibly being TRBD1 (5 bases). V gave up 7 bases and J gave up 2 bases, with 12 bases separating them. CDR3 length: 13 residues. CDR3 sequence: CASISGQPYEQYF. As DNA, the CDR3 is TGTGCCAGCATTTCCGGACAACCCTACGAGCAGTACTTC.

On this clonotype itself: A much bigger clone sits one base away, suggesting this may be a read error. J is TRBJ1-1 and V is TRBV10-3; D is unresolved. The CDR3 spans 13 residues. V gave up 8 bases and J gave up 4 bases, with 14 bases separating them. The germline CDR1 and CDR2 sequences are ENHRY and SYGVKD. The chain's CDR3 is CAIGVEMGTEAFF. CDR3 DNA: TGTGCCATCGGCGTAGAAATGGGCACTGAAGCTTTCTTT.